These 23 T cell receptor beta chains share one sample of origin, sequenced in a study of blood T cells in healthy people across ages. Next came a second PCR, run for about 7 to 12 cycles, which used a sample-barcoded 5' primer along with a J-beta primer mix. Each CDR3 protein gets one entry after TCRdb re-called the 5' RACE reads with MiXCR. Here the sample spans fewer than 2,000,000 distinct CDR3 sequences, around 35% being singletons. Sequences were obtained from blood. The receptors stem from a woman in her 30s in good health.

The rearrangement links TRBV29-1 to TRBJ2-1; D unclear. The CDR3 length is 12 residues. Germline V gives CDR1 SQVTM, CDR2 ANQGSEA. V lost 4 bases, J lost 5 bases, and 9 bases lay in between. CDR3 protein: CSVVRADNEQFF. Here the CDR3 DNA reads TGCAGCGTTGTTCGGGCTGACAATGAGCAGTTCTTC.

This clonotype came up a few times. The chain carries TRBV7-3 and TRBJ2-1, with 13 nucleotides matching TRBD2. Germline CDR1 reads SGHTA; CDR2 reads FQGTGA. This CDR3 region has 15 residues. Unmatched junction bases numbered 6, after V lost 5 bases and J lost 8 bases. The CDR3 coding sequence is TGTGCCAGCAGCGCGCGACTAGCGGGGGGTTATGAGCAGTTCTTC. Encoded protein: CASSARLAGGYEQFF.

This clonotype has only a few counts. This rearrangement joins TRBV20-1 to TRBJ1-1; D is uncertain. V was pared by 3 bases and J by 3 bases, with 8 bases between. Germline values: CDR1 DFQATT, CDR2 SNEGSKA (reference sequence). The CDR3 has 12 residues. The CDR3 loop is CSASKGDTEAFF. CDR3 DNA sequence: TGCAGTGCTAGTAAGGGAGACACTGAAGCTTTCTTT.

The J gene is TRBJ2-1, the V gene TRBV5-1; 7 positions agree with TRBD2. Germline loops: CDR1 SGHRS, CDR2 YFSETQ. The CDR3 runs 14 residues. V shed 4 bases and J 4 bases; nucleotides not matched to a gene: 5. This CDR3 reads CASSAVGGYNEQFF. CDR3 coding DNA: TGCGCCAGCAGCGCGGTGGGGGGGTACAATGAGCAGTTCTTC.

The gene calls are TRBV15 and TRBJ2-3; 7 bases fit TRBD2. This CDR3 has 16 residues. After removal of 1 base from V and 2 bases from J, the junction contained 6 bases not matched to a gene. Germline loops: CDR1 LNHNV, CDR2 YYDKDF (reference sequence). CDR3 DNA sequence: TGTGCCACCAGCAGAGGGTTACTAGCGTCCACAGATACGCAGTATTTT. It yields the protein CATSRGLLASTDTQYF.

This chain joins TRBV28 and TRBJ1-2; TRBD1 agrees at 7 bases. This CDR3 is built from 12 residues. V was pared by 5 bases and J by 8 bases, with 5 bases of the junction left unmatched. CDR1 is MDHEN, CDR2 SYDVKM, per germline. In DNA form, the CDR3 reads TGTGCCAGCAGTACCCGGACAGGAGGCTACACCTTC. It encodes CASSTRTGGYTF.

The chain links TRBV20-1 to TRBJ2-1; a possible D gene is TRBD2 (5 bases). The CDR3 runs to 13 residues. Trimming shortened V by 6 bases and J by 4 bases, and 13 bases separated the two germline ends. Germline V CDR1 and CDR2: DFQATT, SNEGSKA (reference sequence). This CDR3 is CSARTGKYNEQFF. CDR3 DNA: TGCAGTGCCCGGACGGGGAAGTACAATGAGCAGTTCTTC.

The chain uses TRBV5-1 and TRBJ2-5; TRBD1 might be the D (5 bases). The J call may be incorrect, as the DNA end agrees better with TRBJ2-7. CDR1 is SGHRS, CDR2 YFSETQ, per germline. This CDR3 comprises 14 residues. The CDR3 DNA reads TGCGCCAGCAGCTTGACAGGAGTCCCGTCCGAGCAGTACTTC. Residues: CASSLTGVPSEQYF.

The CDR3 coding sequence is TGCAGTGCTAGAGATAGTAGCGGGAGGGCCCTCTACGCCGGGGAGCTGTTTTTT. Translating gives CSARDSSGRALYAGELFF. The chain is built from TRBV20-1 and TRBJ2-2; 11 nucleotides align to TRBD2. There are 18 residues in the CDR3. Germline CDR1 reads DFQATT; CDR2 reads SNEGSKA (reference sequence). Trimming removed 0 bases from V and 6 bases from J; junction bases left unmatched: 12.

The V gene is TRBV7-7, the J gene TRBJ2-5; a possible D gene is TRBD2 (5 bases). CDR1 is SSHAT and CDR2 is FNYEAQ in the germline V gene (reference sequence). The CDR3 runs 15 residues. V lost 5 bases and J 5 bases, leaving 18 bases between the germline ends. CDR3 in amino acids: CASSPNPGPGETQYF. The CDR3 DNA follows: TGTGCCAGCAGCCCTAACCCCGGACCGGGGGAGACCCAGTACTTC. Looking up the rest from reference TRBV7-7 and TRBJ2-5 gives the full variable domain: GAGVSQSPRYKVTKRGQDVTLRCDPISSHATLYWYQQALGQGPEFLTYFNYEAQPDKSGLPSDRFSAERPEGSISTLTIQRTEQRDSAMYRCASSPNPGPGETQYFGPGTRLLVL.

The sample holds a few counts of this clonotype. The genes are TRBV27 and TRBJ1-2, with 8 bases fitting TRBD1. From germline, CDR1 is MNHEY and CDR2 SMNVEV (reference sequence). The CDR3 loop spans 13 amino acids. V lost 8 bases, J lost 2 bases, and 4 bases stayed unmatched. The CDR3 sequence: CASGTGENYGYTF. The CDR3 nucleotides read TGTGCCAGCGGGACAGGAGAAAACTATGGCTACACCTTC.

As for this clonotype: At one end, the junction sequence differs from germline, possibly due to a read error. The chain recombines TRBV20-1 with TRBJ2-1; no clear D gene. The germline gives CDR1 DFQATT, CDR2 SNEGSKA (reference sequence). This CDR3 comprises 16 residues. CDR3 region: CSARSHYLSSYSEQFF. CDR3 sequence (DNA): TGCAGTGCTCGGTCTCATTACCTTAGCTCCTACAGTGAGCAGTTCTTC.

V gene TRBV7-9 combines with J gene TRBJ2-7, with D possibly matching TRBD1 (6 bases). The CDR3 length is 12 residues. V lost 5 bases to trimming and J lost 3 bases, with 8 bases between them. The germline V gene encodes CDR1 SEHNR and CDR2 FQNEAQ (reference sequence). CDR3 amino acids: CASSMTGYEQYF. The DNA of the CDR3 is TGTGCCAGCAGCATGACAGGCTACGAGCAGTACTTC.

The J gene is TRBJ2-3, the V gene TRBV6-1; a possible D gene is TRBD2 (5 bases). The CDR3 is 16 residues long. The V and J ends lost 2 bases and 1 base respectively, with 13 bases between them. The germline V gene encodes CDR1 MNHNS and CDR2 SASEGT. CDR3 in amino acids: CASSEREGGRTDTQYF. CDR3 DNA sequence: TGTGCCAGCAGTGAACGAGAGGGCGGGCGCACAGATACGCAGTATTTT.

The CDR3 nucleotides are TGTGCCAGCAGTCTGGGACTTCACACAGATACGCAGTATTTT. Its protein product is CASSLGLHTDTQYF. V and J are TRBV27 and TRBJ2-3, with D perhaps matching TRBD2 (6 bases). Trimming left V 5 bases short and J 2 bases short, with 11 bases between. CDR1 and CDR2 from the germline V gene are MNHEY and SMNVEV (reference sequence). This CDR3 is built from 14 residues.

This clonotype has a single count. A read error may account for a junction end that differs from germline. The gene calls are TRBV20-1 and TRBJ2-1, with a tentative D call TRBD2 (5 bases). CDR1 is DFQATT and CDR2 is SNEGSKA in the germline V gene (reference sequence). This CDR3 has 15 amino acids. CDR3 residues: CSAREAETSYNEQFF. The CDR3 bases are TGCAGTGCCAGAGAAGCGGAGACCTCCTACAATGAGCAGTTCTTC.

The chain recombines TRBV10-1 with TRBJ2-1; weak D call: TRBD1 (6 bases). The CDR3 has 19 residues. Trimming removed 2 bases at V and 0 bases at J, with 20 bases between. In germline, CDR1 is WNHNN, CDR2 SYGVQD (reference sequence). The CDR3 is CASSETGPPHLSSYNEQFF. CDR3 nucleotide sequence: TGCGCCAGCAGTGAGACAGGGCCCCCGCATCTGAGCTCCTACAATGAGCAGTTCTTC.

This chain joins TRBV6-1 and TRBJ2-2, with D hard to call. This CDR3 has 13 residues. V was shortened by 8 bases and J by 3 bases, with 10 bases between the two germline ends. Germline V gene data show CDR1 as MNHNS and CDR2 as SASEGT. The CDR3 nucleotides read TGTGCCAGCCGTCTGGCTCACACCGGGGAGCTGTTTTTT. Translating it yields CASRLAHTGELFF.

This clonotype was recorded a few times. The rearrangement uses TRBV9 and TRBJ1-6, with D tentatively TRBD1 (6 bases). Germline CDR1 SGDLS, CDR2 YYNGEE. The CDR3 is made up of 14 amino acids. V was clipped by 3 bases and J by 6 bases, with 10 bases between them. The CDR3, as DNA: TGTGCCAGCAGCGAGGGACACGGTAATTCACCCCTCCACTTT. Amino acids: CASSEGHGNSPLHF.

The genes are TRBV7-9 and TRBJ2-1; D is tentatively TRBD1 or TRBD2 (5 bases each). Trimming left V 5 bases short and J 3 bases short, with 11 bases between. The germline V gene encodes CDR1 SEHNR and CDR2 FQNEAQ (reference sequence). This CDR3 contains 14 residues. The CDR3 protein is CASSRRDHYNEQFF. The CDR3 DNA follows: TGTGCCAGCAGCCGCCGGGACCACTACAATGAGCAGTTCTTC.

This clonotype has a handful of counts. This chain connects TRBV5-6 to TRBJ2-1, with TRBD1 as a possible D gene (5 bases). The V end lost 3 bases, the J end lost 0 bases, and 16 bases lay between the germline ends. Germline CDR1 SGHDT, CDR2 YYEEEE. The CDR3 length is 17 residues. Here the CDR3 DNA reads TGTGCCAGCAGCTGGAACTTACAGGCCACCTCCTACAATGAGCAGTTCTTC. This translates into CASSWNLQATSYNEQFF.

This clonotype was picked up many times. The chain couples TRBV5-5 to TRBJ2-5, with D perhaps matching TRBD1 (5 bases). The V end was cut by 6 bases, the J end by 5 bases, with 14 bases between. The germline V gene has CDR1 SGHKS and CDR2 YYEKEE (reference sequence). This CDR3 region has 13 residues. DNA for the CDR3: TGTGCCAGCACCTCTCGGAAGGGGGAGACCCAGTACTTC. This gives the protein CASTSRKGETQYF.

Only a few counts were recorded for this clonotype. This rearrangement joins TRBV4-2 to TRBJ2-6; D may be TRBD1 (6 bases). The germline V gene has CDR1 LGHNA and CDR2 YNFKEQ. The germline V and J ends were trimmed by 0 bases and 4 bases, with 16 bases remaining between them. The CDR3 is 18 residues long. CDR3 sequence: CASSQEARGTAGANVLTF. The CDR3, as DNA: TGTGCCAGCAGCCAAGAGGCCAGGGGTACGGCGGGGGCCAACGTCCTGACTTTC.